This is a list of T cell receptor beta chains from one sample in a study of T cell repertoires in cytomegalovirus infection. Their cognate antigens are unknown. TCRdb reprocessed the reads via MiXCR and lists one record per CDR3 protein. The data contain 450,000 to 600,000 distinct CDR3 sequences, roughly a third of them singletons. The source material was cultured PBMCs, sampled from culture after CMV antigen stimulation. These receptors all stem from a human donor in good health (CMV status not recorded). Some clones in this sample may be carry-over from other donors' samples. The CDR3 runs from the conserved cysteine through the conserved F or W. D genes are given only for firm matches. Clone sizes are given selectively: once, few, many, or a class where the clone is expanded.

.,TRBJ1-1,TRBV2,.,14,CASSWDPANTEAFF,TGTGCCAGCAGTTGGGACCCCGCGAACACTGAAGCTTTCTTT
TRBD2,TRBJ2-1,TRBV7-2,few,16,CASSATPTSGYNEQFF,TGTGCCAGCAGCGCCACCCCGACTAGCGGATACAATGAGCAGTTCTTC
TRBD2,TRBJ2-1,TRBV7-2,many,16,CASSYLPGLADNEQFF,TGTGCCAGCAGCTATTTACCGGGACTAGCGGACAATGAGCAGTTCTTC
TRBD2,TRBJ2-1,TRBV11-2,few,17,CASSPLAGTSGRWEQFF,TGTGCCAGCAGCCCACTCGCCGGGACTAGCGGGAGATGGGAGCAGTTCTTC
TRBD2,TRBJ2-3,TRBV6-2/TRBV6-3,.,13,CASRTSGSDTQYF,TGTGCCAGCAGAACTAGCGGTTCAGATACGCAGTATTTT
.,TRBJ1-2,TRBV12-3/TRBV12-4,.,15,CASSLRSGGLAGYTF,TGTGCCAGCAGTTTAAGGTCCGGGGGCTTGGCTGGCTACACCTTC
.,TRBJ2-2,TRBV5-4,.,14,CASSFGQPGGELFF,TGTGCCAGCAGCTTTGGACAGCCCGGCGGGGAGCTGTTTTTT
.,TRBJ2-5,TRBV29-1,few,14,CSVEEVGFGETQYF,TGCAGCGTTGAAGAAGTGGGTTTCGGGGAGACCCAGTACTTC
TRBD1,TRBJ1-2,TRBV30,.,13,CAWIPDRGRDYTF,TGTGCCTGGATCCCGGACAGGGGAAGGGACTACACCTTC
TRBD1,TRBJ1-5,TRBV28,.,16,CASSPSGQGANQPQHF,TGTGCCAGCAGTCCCTCCGGACAGGGGGCTAATCAGCCCCAGCATTTT
.,TRBJ1-1,TRBV7-8,few,14,CASSLTAGKTEAFF,TGTGCCAGCAGCCTAACAGCTGGCAAAACTGAAGCTTTCTTT
TRBD2,TRBJ2-1,TRBV9,many,17,CASSVAPTSGGYNEQFF,TGTGCCAGCAGCGTAGCTCCGACTAGCGGGGGTTACAATGAGCAGTTCTTC
.,TRBJ2-7,TRBV7-2,many,14,CASSLGGQSYEQYF,TGTGCCAGCAGCTTAGGAGGGCAGTCCTACGAGCAGTACTTC
.,TRBJ1-6,TRBV7-2,medium-sized,15,CASSFIGSGEAPLHF,TGTGCCAGCAGCTTCATAGGTTCCGGAGAGGCACCCCTCCACTTT
.,TRBJ2-1,TRBV6-1,.,12,CASSDVSREQFF,TGTGCCAGCAGTGACGTTAGCCGTGAGCAGTTCTTC
TRBD1,TRBJ1-2,TRBV7-2,many,16,CASSFRQGQANYGYTF,TGTGCCAGCAGCTTCCGACAGGGCCAAGCTAACTATGGCTACACCTTC
.,TRBJ1-2,TRBV6-2/TRBV6-3,.,17,CASSYPPIAGRNYGYTF,TGTGCCAGCAGTTACCCTCCCATCGCCGGCAGAAACTATGGCTACACCTTC
.,TRBJ2-7,TRBV28,.,12,CASAGTVYEQYF,TGTGCCAGCGCTGGGACTGTCTACGAGCAGTACTTC
TRBD1,TRBJ2-7,TRBV28,few,14,CASSSRTGPGEQYF,TGTGCCAGCAGTTCCCGGACAGGCCCCGGCGAGCAGTACTTC
TRBD1,TRBJ1-3,TRBV11-3,few,15,CASSPGQGPGNTIYF,TGTGCCAGCAGCCCCGGACAGGGCCCGGGAAACACCATATATTTT
.,TRBJ1-2,TRBV7-2,many,13,CASSLGREGGYTF,TGTGCCAGCAGCTTAGGGAGGGAAGGTGGCTACACCTTC
.,TRBJ2-1,TRBV9,.,15,CASSKGGGAYNEQFF,TGTGCCAGCAGTAAGGGGGGGGGAGCCTACAATGAGCAGTTCTTC
.,TRBJ2-3,TRBV27,.,16,CASSHRGGRIADTQYF,TGTGCCAGCAGTCACAGGGGAGGGCGAATCGCAGATACGCAGTATTTT
TRBD1,TRBJ1-2,TRBV7-2,.,14,CASSSSQGGGGYTF,TGTGCCAGCAGCTCAAGCCAGGGGGGAGGAGGCTACACCTTC
.,TRBJ1-5,TRBV27,once,15,CASSSGGLGNQPQHF,TGTGCCAGCAGTTCAGGAGGGTTAGGTAACCAGCCCCAGCATTTT
.,TRBJ2-7,TRBV7-6,few,18,CASSFPPKPGRTDYEQYF,TGTGCCAGCAGCTTTCCCCCAAAGCCGGGACGTACGGACTACGAGCAGTACTTC
.,TRBJ2-7,TRBV15,.,16,CATSHSQGGPLHEQYF,TGTGCCACCAGTCATAGTCAGGGGGGCCCGCTGCACGAGCAGTACTTC
.,TRBJ2-7,TRBV11-2,.,12,CASSRNEDEQYF,TGTGCCAGCAGCAGAAACGAGGACGAGCAGTACTTC
TRBD1,TRBJ2-5,TRBV27,.,15,CASSYHRTGQETQYF,TGTGCCAGCAGTTACCATCGGACAGGGCAAGAGACCCAGTACTTC
TRBD2,TRBJ2-3,TRBV7-8,few,14,CAAGAPPPTDTQYF,TGTGCCGCGGGAGCCCCACCCCCCACAGATACGCAGTATTTT
.,TRBJ2-7,TRBV7-2,.,14,CASSLEVLRALQYF,TGTGCCAGCAGCTTAGAAGTATTGCGGGCTTTGCAGTACTTC
.,TRBJ1-2,TRBV12-3/TRBV12-4,.,12,CASSPLDYGYTF,TGTGCCAGCAGTCCCCTCGACTATGGCTACACCTTC
.,TRBJ1-3,TRBV7-6,few,17,CASSLGLGPNSGNTIYF,TGTGCCAGCAGCTTAGGACTGGGGCCGAACTCTGGAAACACCATATATTTT
TRBD1,TRBJ2-2,TRBV20-1,.,14,CSARTGGLSGELFF,TGCAGTGCTCGGACAGGGGGCCTTTCCGGGGAGCTGTTTTTT
.,TRBJ2-7,TRBV4-3,.,17,CASSQDFIGPWVHEQYF,TGCGCCAGCAGCCAAGATTTTATCGGTCCCTGGGTCCACGAGCAGTACTTC
TRBD1,TRBJ1-2,TRBV27,.,13,CASSSGQDGGYTF,TGTGCCAGCAGCTCGGGACAGGATGGCGGCTACACCTTC
TRBD1,TRBJ1-2,TRBV6-2/TRBV6-3,.,14,CSSSYSGQGPIYNF,TGTTCCAGCAGTTACTCGGGACAGGGGCCGATCTACAACTTC
.,TRBJ1-1,TRBV12-3/TRBV12-4,few,12,CASSLWATEAFF,TGTGCCAGCAGCCTTTGGGCCACTGAAGCTTTCTTT
.,TRBJ2-2,TRBV23-1,once,16,CASGRGNNVNTGELFF,TGCGCCAGCGGCCGAGGGAATAACGTGAACACCGGGGAGCTGTTTTTT
TRBD2,TRBJ2-1,TRBV11-2,.,15,CASSLGVREVLEQFF,TGTGCCAGCAGCTTAGGAGTTCGGGAGGTCCTTGAGCAGTTCTTC
.,TRBJ1-2,TRBV12-3/TRBV12-4,.,15,CASSLSTGSNYGYTF,TGTGCCAGCAGTTTAAGCACAGGCTCTAACTATGGCTACACCTTC
TRBD2,TRBJ2-1,TRBV12-3/TRBV12-4,many,14,CASSFSAGRGEQFF,TGTGCCAGCAGTTTTTCAGCGGGAAGGGGTGAGCAGTTCTTC
.,TRBJ1-5,TRBV27,few,14,CASSFGQPNQPQHF,TGTGCCAGCAGCTTCGGACAGCCTAATCAGCCCCAGCATTTT
.,TRBJ2-3,TRBV7-2,.,14,CASRRQTSTDTQYF,TGTGCCAGCCGCAGACAGACTAGCACAGATACGCAGTATTTT
.,TRBJ2-5,TRBV20-1,few,12,CSARPRQETQYF,TGCAGTGCTAGACCTCGGCAAGAGACCCAGTACTTC
TRBD2,TRBJ2-7,TRBV6-6,few,19,CASSYSVASGRWSSYEQYF,TGTGCCAGCAGTTACTCGGTGGCTAGCGGGAGGTGGAGCTCCTACGAGCAGTACTTC
TRBD1,TRBJ2-3,TRBV27,.,16,CASSVGQGTHVDTQYF,TGTGCCAGCAGTGTCGGACAGGGGACCCACGTAGATACGCAGTATTTT